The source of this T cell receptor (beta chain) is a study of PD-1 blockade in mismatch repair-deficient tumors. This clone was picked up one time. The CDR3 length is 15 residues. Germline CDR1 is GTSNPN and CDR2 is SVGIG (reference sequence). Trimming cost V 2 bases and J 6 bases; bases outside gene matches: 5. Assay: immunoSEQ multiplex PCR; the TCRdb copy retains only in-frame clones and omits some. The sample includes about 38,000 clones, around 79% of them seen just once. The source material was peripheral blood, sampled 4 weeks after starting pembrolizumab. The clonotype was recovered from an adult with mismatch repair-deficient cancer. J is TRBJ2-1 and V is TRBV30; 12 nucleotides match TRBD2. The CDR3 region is CAWSIPSGGGNEQFF. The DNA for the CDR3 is TGTGCCTGGAGTATTCCTAGCGGGGGGGGCAATGAGCAGTTCTTC.